Below are 15 T cell receptor beta chains sequenced from a single sample in a study of metastatic and nonmetastatic thyroid tumors. No patient received treatment before thyroid surgery. TCRdb reprocessed the PCR reads via MiXCR. The sample has over 70,000 clones; around 20% are singletons. Sequencing used blood. These TCRs come from a female donor with papillary thyroid cancer or a benign thyroid nodule (not recorded which). Some clones in this sample may be carry-over from other donors' samples.

This clone was seen repeatedly, ten times or more. The chain carries TRBV28 and TRBJ1-2, with 7 bases matching TRBD1. V lost 5 bases, J lost 9 bases, and 15 bases stayed unmatched. Germline CDR1 MDHEN, CDR2 SYDVKM. This CDR3 has 15 residues. The CDR3 is CASSPTTGASGSYTF. The CDR3 DNA sequence: TGTGCCAGCAGTCCGACCACAGGGGCTTCCGGGAGCTACACCTTC.

The rearrangement joins TRBV23-1 to TRBJ2-1; 9 positions match TRBD2. TRBV23-1 is recorded as an ORF, its role being uncertain. CDR3 length: 19 residues. Trimming took 6 bases from V and 7 from J; bases not matched to a gene: 22. Here the CDR3 DNA reads TGCGCCAGCAGGCCGGGGGTAGCGGGAGAAAAGGGCTTACGGAATGAGCAGTTCTTC. The encoded protein is CASRPGVAGEKGLRNEQFF.

At least ten counts were recorded for this clone. The rearrangement links TRBV6-2 or TRBV6-3 to TRBJ2-1; TRBD2 aligns across 7 bases. V trimming: 6 bases; J trimming: 8 bases; junction bases outside the gene matches: 10. Germline V lookup: CDR1 MNHEY, CDR2 SVGEGT. The length of the CDR3 is 14 residues. DNA of the CDR3: TGTGCCAGCAGCGACAGCGCGGGAGAGCATGAGCAGTTCTTC. The encoded protein is CASSDSAGEHEQFF.

Ten or more counts support this clone. The gene calls are TRBV6-1 and TRBJ1-3, with D perhaps matching TRBD1 (5 bases). Germline V gives CDR1 MNHNS, CDR2 SASEGT. The CDR3 consists of 16 residues. V lost 5 bases to trimming and J lost 0 bases, with 14 bases between them. The CDR3 spells CASSLTGTYSGNTIYF. The CDR3 DNA is TGTGCCAGCAGTCTCACAGGAACATACTCTGGAAACACCATATATTTT.

This rearrangement joins TRBV30 to TRBJ2-7; tentative D call: TRBD2 (5 bases). Germline CDR1 is GTSNPN and CDR2 is SVGIG (reference sequence). Trimming removed 1 base at V and 7 bases at J, with 8 bases between. This CDR3 has 11 residues. In DNA, the CDR3 is TGTGCCTGGAGTGGGGAGCGAGAGCAGTACTTC. This gives the protein CAWSGEREQYF.

The rearrangement joins TRBV5-1 to TRBJ2-7, with 9 bases matching TRBD1. Germline assignment: CDR1 SGHRS and CDR2 YFSETQ. There are 14 residues in the CDR3. V dropped 3 bases and J dropped 1; count of bases not matched to a gene: 2. DNA for the CDR3: TGCGCCAGCAGCTCACAGGGGGCGTCCTACGAGCAGTACTTC. Its translation: CASSSQGASYEQYF.

The rearrangement uses TRBV6-5 and TRBJ2-7; possible D gene TRBD2, 6 bases. Germline V gene lookup returns CDR1 MNHEY and CDR2 SVGAGI. The CDR3 covers 17 residues. Trimming shortened V by 0 bases and J by 5 bases, and 20 bases separated the two germline ends. The CDR3 sequence: CASSYSPSWGRCHEQYF. The DNA of the CDR3 is TGTGCCAGCAGTTACTCGCCCTCTTGGGGGAGGTGCCACGAGCAGTACTTC.

The chain combines TRBV28 with TRBJ2-7, with a possible D match to TRBD1 (5 bases). V was cut by 5 bases and J by 7 bases, with 24 bases left in between. Germline V gene lookup returns CDR1 MDHEN and CDR2 SYDVKM. The CDR3 is 16 residues long. Here the CDR3 DNA reads TGTGCCAGCAGTGGGGCCCGGGCCCAAGGATCCAAAGAGCAGTACTTC. Translating it yields CASSGARAQGSKEQYF. The full variable domain, rest sourced from reference TRBV28 and TRBJ2-7, is DVKVTQSSRYLVKRTGEKVFLECVQDMDHENMFWYRQDPGLGLRLIYFSYDVKMKEKGDIPEGYSVSREKKERFSLILESASTNQTSMYLCASSGARAQGSKEQYFGPGTRLTVT.

This clone came up many times. The J gene is TRBJ1-5, the V gene TRBV30; D is undetermined. The CDR3 contains 12 residues. The germline V and J ends were trimmed by 3 bases and 4 bases, with 7 bases remaining between them. Germline V gene data show CDR1 as GTSNPN and CDR2 as SVGIG (reference sequence). DNA of the CDR3: TGTGCCTGGAGAAGGGAAAATCAGCCCCAGCATTTT. Translation gives CAWRRENQPQHF.

This clone was counted ten times or more. The chain has TRBV9 and TRBJ2-1, with TRBD1 identical over 8 bases. This CDR3 is built from 15 residues. Trimming removed 5 bases from V and 5 bases from J; junction bases left unmatched: 9. The germline gives CDR1 SGDLS, CDR2 YYNGEE. The CDR3 protein is CASSRQGLRDNEQFF. DNA of the CDR3: TGTGCCAGCAGTAGACAGGGGCTTAGGGACAATGAGCAGTTCTTC.

This clone has a handful of counts. CDR3 DNA sequence: TGTGCCAGCAGTGAGGGACTAGCTCAGGTCGAGCAGTACTTC. This translates into CASSEGLAQVEQYF. V and J are TRBV6-1 and TRBJ2-7, with TRBD2 identical over 9 bases. This CDR3 contains 14 residues. The germline gives CDR1 MNHNS, CDR2 SASEGT. V was clipped by 3 bases and J by 6 bases; unmatched bases: 6.

J is TRBJ2-3 and V is TRBV6-1; 13 bases are shared with TRBD2. CDR1 and CDR2 from the germline V gene are MNHNS and SASEGT. The J segment lost 4 bases and the V segment lost 3 bases, leaving 7 bases of the junction unmatched. This CDR3 region has 17 residues. CDR3 DNA sequence: TGTGCCAGCAGTGACAGGTGCGGACTAGCGGGAGCAGATACGCAGTATTTT. Residues: CASSDRCGLAGADTQYF.

This clone was seen ten or more times. V usage is TRBV10-3 and J usage is TRBJ1-3, with D hard to call. Trimming shortened V by 2 bases and J by 0 bases, and 5 bases separated the two germline ends. The CDR3 is made up of 14 amino acids. Germline lookup yields CDR1 ENHRY and CDR2 SYGVKD. The CDR3 region is CAISEQISGNTIYF. The CDR3 DNA follows: TGTGCCATCAGTGAGCAGATCTCTGGAAACACCATATATTTT.

This clone occurred many times. The rearrangement links TRBV3-1 to TRBJ1-1; the D is unclear. CDR1 and CDR2 (germline): LGHDT, YNNKEL (reference sequence). The length of the CDR3 is 16 residues. V was pared by 1 base and J by 4 bases, with 16 bases between. CDR3 protein: CASSQVGRWMSTEAFF. CDR3 bases: TGTGCCAGCAGCCAAGTCGGTAGGTGGATGTCCACTGAAGCTTTCTTT.

This clone was seen ten or more times. J is TRBJ2-7 and V is TRBV30; 8 bases are a match to TRBD2. The junction had 6 bases not matched to a gene; V was cut back by 2 bases and J by 6 bases. The CDR3 covers 13 residues. The germline V gene encodes CDR1 GTSNPN and CDR2 SVGIG (reference sequence). CDR3 DNA: TGTGCCTGGAGTCGCGCGGGGGGATCCGAGCAGTACTTC. Translating it yields CAWSRAGGSEQYF.